The 18 T cell receptor beta chains in this list originate from one sample, sequenced in a study of blood T cell repertoires in COVID-19. TCRdb's table, derived via immunoSEQ multiplex PCR, lists solely in-frame clones and lacks some. The data hold about 280,000 clones, with roughly 80% observed a single time. The sample was PBMCs or T cells enriched from blood (not recorded which). These receptors were obtained from a man aged 35 to 55 who had been exposed to COVID-19.

This rearrangement joins TRBV5-5 to TRBJ2-5; D uncertain. The CDR3 sequence is 14 residues long. From germline, CDR1 is SGHKS and CDR2 YYEKEE (reference sequence). The ends were cut back, 2 bases at V and 0 bases at J, with 8 bases in the middle. For the CDR3, the DNA is TGTGCCAGCAGCTTCCGACTCGACCAAGAGACCCAGTACTTC. The encoded protein is CASSFRLDQETQYF.

V usage is TRBV5-1 and J usage is TRBJ2-7; possibly TRBD1 for D (6 bases). Per the germline V gene, CDR1 is SGHRS and CDR2 is YFSETQ. The CDR3 contains 18 residues. Trimming cost V 6 bases and J 5 bases, with 30 bases left between them. CDR3 coding DNA: TGCGCCAGCAATACGAATCGCCCGAACAGGGTACCTCAGGACGAGCAGTACTTC. Amino acid sequence: CASNTNRPNRVPQDEQYF.

The count of this clone is one. The J gene is TRBJ2-1, the V gene TRBV11-2; D not certain. The ends were cut back, 1 base at V and 11 bases at J, with 15 bases in the middle. The CDR3 consists of 14 residues. Per germline, CDR1 SGHAT and CDR2 FQNNGV. The CDR3 nucleotides are TGTGCCAGCAGCTTAGGGCCCGACACGAGAAAGCAGTTCTTC. It yields the protein CASSLGPDTRKQFF.

The chain combines TRBV5-6 with TRBJ1-1; 7 bases agree with TRBD1. V was clipped by 1 base and J by 5 bases; unmatched bases: 8. This CDR3 contains 15 residues. From germline, CDR1 is SGHDT and CDR2 YYEEEE. The CDR3 protein is CASSLLQGMGTEAFF. DNA of the CDR3: TGTGCCAGCAGCTTGTTACAGGGGATGGGTACTGAAGCTTTCTTT. Looking up the rest from reference TRBV5-6 and TRBJ1-1 gives the full variable domain: DAGVTQSPTHLIKTRGQQVTLRCSPKSGHDTVSWYQQALGQGPQFIFQYYEEEERQRGNFPDRFSGHQFPNYSSELNVNALLLGDSALYLCASSLLQGMGTEAFFGQGTRLTVV.

This clone occurred a few times. This same CDR3 is encoded by further DNA sequences in the sample. The rearrangement uses TRBV14 and TRBJ2-3; D is uncertain. The CDR3 loop spans 12 amino acids. The germline CDR1 and CDR2 sequences are SGHDN and FVKESK. Deletions cut 3 bases from V and 4 bases from J, with 5 bases between. CDR3 sequence reads: CASSQSSDTQYF. CDR3 bases: TGTGCCAGCAGCCAGTCCTCAGATACGCAGTATTTT.

The chain joins TRBV5-1 to TRBJ2-2; 7 bases agree with TRBD1. The CDR3 is 15 amino acids. Losses at the gene ends were 4 bases for V and 4 bases for J; bases not matched to a gene: 7. CDR1 and CDR2 (germline): SGHRS, YFSETQ. CDR3 amino acids: CASSTDRAGTGELFF. The CDR3 nucleotides are TGCGCCAGCAGCACCGACAGGGCGGGCACCGGGGAGCTGTTTTTT.

The chain combines TRBV4-1 with TRBJ2-7; 10 bases align to TRBD2. J gave up 2 bases and V 0 bases, and 1 base lay outside the gene matches. From germline, CDR1 is MGHRA and CDR2 YSYEKL. This CDR3 is built from 15 residues. CDR3 loop: CASSQELAGAYEQYF. The CDR3 DNA reads TGCGCCAGCAGCCAAGAGCTAGCGGGGGCCTACGAGCAGTACTTC.

The V gene is TRBV13, the J gene TRBJ2-3, with D perhaps TRBD1 (6 bases). V gave up 5 bases and J gave up 6 bases, with 12 bases separating them. The germline V gene encodes CDR1 PRHDT and CDR2 FYEKMQ (reference sequence). The CDR3 has 13 amino acids. CDR3 in DNA: TGTGCCAGCAGCATCAACAGGGTTGATACGCAGTATTTT. As protein: CASSINRVDTQYF.

The V and J genes are TRBV7-2 and TRBJ2-3, with 9 bases lining up with TRBD2. This CDR3 has 14 amino acids. With 5 bases clipped from V and 9 bases from J, the junction kept 9 bases outside the gene matches. CDR1 is SGHTA, CDR2 FQGNSA, per germline. CDR3 in amino acids: CASSQRRGGHTQYF. The CDR3 nucleotides are TGTGCCAGCAGCCAGAGGCGGGGGGGACACACGCAGTATTTT.

The J gene is TRBJ1-1, the V gene TRBV24-1, with TRBD1 as a possible D gene (5 bases). This CDR3 contains 13 residues. The germline V gene encodes CDR1 KGHDR and CDR2 SFDVKD. Trimming took 7 bases from V and 3 from J, leaving 11 bases between them. As DNA, the CDR3 is TGTGCCACCAGGGCGGGGGTTGACACTGAAGCTTTCTTT. It codes for CATRAGVDTEAFF.

This clone showed up just a few times. The gene calls are TRBV2 and TRBJ2-1; D possibly corresponds to TRBD2 (5 bases). The CDR3 sequence is 14 residues long. The V gene lost 7 bases and the J gene lost 1 base, with 11 bases spanning the gap. From germline, CDR1 is SNHLY and CDR2 FYNNEI. CDR3 sequence reads: CASMPEVSYNEQFF. CDR3 nucleotides: TGTGCCAGCATGCCGGAGGTTTCCTACAATGAGCAGTTCTTC.

The rearrangement uses TRBV12-3 or TRBV12-4 and TRBJ1-1; 7 bases match TRBD1. V was pared by 3 bases and J by 7 bases, with 5 bases of the junction left unmatched. There are 13 residues in the CDR3. The CDR3 DNA reads TGTGCCAGCAGTTTGGAGGGGGCTGGTGAAGCTTTCTTT. Amino acid sequence: CASSLEGAGEAFF.

The chain combines TRBV25-1 with TRBJ2-2; 10 nucleotides match TRBD1. The germline gives CDR1 MGHDK, CDR2 SYGVNS. The CDR3 runs 17 residues. With V trimmed by 6 bases and J by 4 bases, 11 bases remained unmatched. CDR3 residues: CASSANAGQGITGELFF. The CDR3 DNA follows: TGTGCCAGCAGCGCTAATGCGGGACAGGGGATCACCGGGGAGCTGTTTTTT. The variable domain in full, with the rest retrieved from reference TRBV25-1 and TRBJ2-2, is EADIYQTPRYLVIGTGKKITLECSQTMGHDKMYWYQQDPGMELHLIHYSYGVNSTEKGDLSSESTVSRIRTEHFPLTLESARPSHTSQYLCASSANAGQGITGELFFGEGSRLTVL.

The genes are TRBV5-8 and TRBJ1-4; perhaps TRBD1 as D (5 bases). The CDR3 loop spans 14 amino acids. V was cut by 0 bases and J by 8 bases, with 11 bases left in between. Germline CDR1 reads SGHTS; CDR2 reads YDEGEE. CDR3 DNA sequence: TGTGCCAGCAGCTTGGCCGGGGGTGGGGAAAAACTGTTTTTT. Amino acid sequence: CASSLAGGGEKLFF.

J is TRBJ2-1 and V is TRBV9, with TRBD2 matching 8 bases. The CDR3 is 14 amino acids. Germline loops: CDR1 SGDLS, CDR2 YYNGEE. J lost 6 bases, V lost 4 bases, and 6 bases had no gene match. CDR3 region: CASSYSGRFNEQFF. The CDR3 DNA reads as TGTGCCAGCAGCTACAGCGGGAGATTCAATGAGCAGTTCTTC.

The gene calls are TRBV7-3 and TRBJ2-1; 7 nucleotides agree with TRBD1. V trimming: 4 bases; J trimming: 10 bases; junction bases outside the gene matches: 10. The V gene's germline CDR1 is SGHTA and CDR2 FQGTGA. This CDR3 spans 14 amino acids. The chain's CDR3 is CASSSGQNRWEQFF. As DNA, the CDR3 is TGTGCCAGCAGCTCGGGACAGAACCGATGGGAGCAGTTCTTC.

The V and J genes are TRBV11-2 and TRBJ2-5; D ambiguous. V lost 5 bases to trimming and J lost 3 bases, with 16 bases between them. The CDR3 extends over 15 amino acids. Germline values: CDR1 SGHAT, CDR2 FQNNGV. CDR3 loop: CASSANPSTEETQYF. For the CDR3, the DNA is TGTGCCAGCAGCGCAAACCCCTCCACAGAAGAGACCCAGTACTTC.

The V call is TRBV7-9, the J call TRBJ2-7; 11 bases align to TRBD2. The V gene end was trimmed by 5 bases and the J gene end by 5 bases; junction bases not matched to a gene: 11. The CDR3 is made up of 16 amino acids. Germline V gives CDR1 SEHNR, CDR2 FQNEAQ (reference sequence). The CDR3 region is CASSTTISGRGNEQYF. CDR3 coding DNA: TGTGCCAGCAGCACAACTATTAGCGGGAGGGGTAACGAGCAGTACTTC.